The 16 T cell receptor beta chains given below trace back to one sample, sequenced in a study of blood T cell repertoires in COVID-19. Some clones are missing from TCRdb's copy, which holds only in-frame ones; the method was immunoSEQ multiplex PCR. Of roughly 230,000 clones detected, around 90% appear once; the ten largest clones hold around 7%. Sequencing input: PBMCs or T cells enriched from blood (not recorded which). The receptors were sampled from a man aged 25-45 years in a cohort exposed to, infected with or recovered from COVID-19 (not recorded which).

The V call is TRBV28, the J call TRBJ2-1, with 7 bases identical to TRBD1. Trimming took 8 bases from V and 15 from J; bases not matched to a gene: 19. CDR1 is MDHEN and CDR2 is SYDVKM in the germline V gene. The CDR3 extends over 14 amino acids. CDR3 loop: CASGSTGTSRGLFF. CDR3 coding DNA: TGTGCCAGCGGAAGTACAGGGACAAGCAGGGGGTTGTTCTTC. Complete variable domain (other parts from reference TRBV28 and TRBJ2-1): DVKVTQSSRYLVKRTGEKVFLECVQDMDHENMFWYRQDPGLGLRLIYFSYDVKMKEKGDIPEGYSVSREKKERFSLILESASTNQTSMYLCASGSTGTSRGLFFGPGTRLTVL.

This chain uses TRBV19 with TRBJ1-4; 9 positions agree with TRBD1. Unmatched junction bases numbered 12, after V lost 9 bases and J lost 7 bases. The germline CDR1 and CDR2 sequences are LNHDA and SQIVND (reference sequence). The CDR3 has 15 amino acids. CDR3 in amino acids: CASTLQGAVGEKLFF. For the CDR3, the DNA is TGTGCCAGCACGCTACAGGGGGCGGTGGGTGAAAAACTGTTTTTT.

The CDR3 is CASSLGRGNTEAFF. The DNA for the CDR3 is TGTGCCAGTAGTCTGGGTCGGGGGAACACTGAAGCTTTCTTT. The chain couples TRBV19 to TRBJ1-1, with D unresolved. CDR3 size: 14 residues. CDR1 and CDR2 (germline): LNHDA, SQIVND (reference sequence). The ends were cut back, 5 bases at V and 1 base at J, with 11 bases in the middle.

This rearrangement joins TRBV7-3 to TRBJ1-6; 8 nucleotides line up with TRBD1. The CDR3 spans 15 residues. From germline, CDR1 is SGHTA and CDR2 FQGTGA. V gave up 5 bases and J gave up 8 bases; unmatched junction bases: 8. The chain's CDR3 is CASSQGDRWDSPLHF. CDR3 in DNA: TGTGCCAGCAGCCAAGGGGACAGGTGGGATTCACCCCTCCACTTT.

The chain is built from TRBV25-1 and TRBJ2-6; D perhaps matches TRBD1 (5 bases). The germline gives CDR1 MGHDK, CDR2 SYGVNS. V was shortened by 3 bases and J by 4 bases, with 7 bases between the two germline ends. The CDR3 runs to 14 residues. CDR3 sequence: CASSDRVGANVLTF. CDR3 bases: TGTGCCAGCAGTGACAGGGTAGGGGCCAACGTCCTGACTTTC.

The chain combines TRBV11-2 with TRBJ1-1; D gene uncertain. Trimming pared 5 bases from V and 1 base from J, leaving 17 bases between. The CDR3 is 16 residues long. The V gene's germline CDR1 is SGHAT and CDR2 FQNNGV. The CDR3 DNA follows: TGTGCCAGCAGCCCCGGAGTCCGAGTACAGAACACTGAAGCTTTCTTT. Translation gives CASSPGVRVQNTEAFF.

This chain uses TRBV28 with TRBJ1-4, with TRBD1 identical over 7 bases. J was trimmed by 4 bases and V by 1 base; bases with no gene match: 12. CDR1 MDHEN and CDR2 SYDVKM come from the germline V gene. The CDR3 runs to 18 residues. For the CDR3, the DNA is TGTGCCAGCAGTTTATATAAATTTACGGGACAGTTTAATGAAAAACTGTTTTTT. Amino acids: CASSLYKFTGQFNEKLFF.

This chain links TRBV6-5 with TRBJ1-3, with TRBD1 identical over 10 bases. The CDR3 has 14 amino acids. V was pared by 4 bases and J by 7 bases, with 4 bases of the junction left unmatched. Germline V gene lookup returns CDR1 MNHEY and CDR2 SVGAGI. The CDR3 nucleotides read TGTGCCAGCAGTTCGCGGACAGGGGGTAACACCATATATTTT. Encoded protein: CASSSRTGGNTIYF.

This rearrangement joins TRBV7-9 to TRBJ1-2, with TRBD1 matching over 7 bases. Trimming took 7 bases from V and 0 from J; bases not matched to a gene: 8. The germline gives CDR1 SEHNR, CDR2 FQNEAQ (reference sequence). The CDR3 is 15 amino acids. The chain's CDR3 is CASTTIQGSNYGYTF. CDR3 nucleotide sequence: TGTGCCAGCACCACCATACAGGGGTCTAACTATGGCTACACCTTC.

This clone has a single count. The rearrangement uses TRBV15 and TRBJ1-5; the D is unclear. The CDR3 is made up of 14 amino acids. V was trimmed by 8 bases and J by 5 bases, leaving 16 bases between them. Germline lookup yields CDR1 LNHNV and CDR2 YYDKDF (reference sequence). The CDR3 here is CATAYQRRYQPQHF. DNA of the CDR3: TGTGCCACCGCCTACCAGAGGAGATATCAGCCCCAGCATTTT.

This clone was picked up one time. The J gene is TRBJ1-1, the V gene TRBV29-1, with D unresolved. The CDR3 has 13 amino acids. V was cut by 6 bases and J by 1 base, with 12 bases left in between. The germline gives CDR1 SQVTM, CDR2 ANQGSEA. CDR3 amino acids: CSVLTIPNTEAFF. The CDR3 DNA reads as TGCAGCGTATTGACAATACCGAACACTGAAGCTTTCTTT.

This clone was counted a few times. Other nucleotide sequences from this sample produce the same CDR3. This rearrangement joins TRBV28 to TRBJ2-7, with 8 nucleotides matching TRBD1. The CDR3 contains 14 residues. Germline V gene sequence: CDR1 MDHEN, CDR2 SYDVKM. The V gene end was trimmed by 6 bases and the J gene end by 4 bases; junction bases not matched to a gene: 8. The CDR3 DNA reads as TGTGCCAGCAGCCCCAGGACAGGGTCTTACGAGCAGTACTTC. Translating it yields CASSPRTGSYEQYF.

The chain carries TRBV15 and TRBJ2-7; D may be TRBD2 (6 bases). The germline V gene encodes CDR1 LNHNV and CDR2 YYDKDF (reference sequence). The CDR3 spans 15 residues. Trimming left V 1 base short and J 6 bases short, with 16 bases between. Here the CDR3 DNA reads TGTGCCACCAGCAGAGTGCGGGGTGTCGGGTCCGAGCAGTACTTC. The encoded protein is CATSRVRGVGSEQYF.

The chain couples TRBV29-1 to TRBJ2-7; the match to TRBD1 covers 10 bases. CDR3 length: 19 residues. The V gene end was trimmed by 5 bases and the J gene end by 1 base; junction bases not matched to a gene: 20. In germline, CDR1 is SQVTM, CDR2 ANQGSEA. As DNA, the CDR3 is TGCAGCGTTCCTAAAAGTCCCGGGACAGGGGCTCGGGGGTCCTACGAGCAGTACTTC. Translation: CSVPKSPGTGARGSYEQYF.

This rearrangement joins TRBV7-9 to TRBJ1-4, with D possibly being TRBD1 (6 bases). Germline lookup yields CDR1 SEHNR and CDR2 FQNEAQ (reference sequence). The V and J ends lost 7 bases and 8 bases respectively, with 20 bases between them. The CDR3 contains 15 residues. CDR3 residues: CASNNPGRGGEKLFF. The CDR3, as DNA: TGTGCCAGCAACAACCCGGGCCGGGGGGGCGAAAAACTGTTTTTT.

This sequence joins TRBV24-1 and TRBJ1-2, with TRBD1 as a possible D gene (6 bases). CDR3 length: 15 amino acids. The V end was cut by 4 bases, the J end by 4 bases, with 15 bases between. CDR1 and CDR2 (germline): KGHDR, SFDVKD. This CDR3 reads CATSESGTSSYGYTF. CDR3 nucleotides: TGTGCCACCAGTGAATCCGGGACATCTTCCTATGGCTACACCTTC.